Below, 3 T cell receptor beta chains from the same sample are listed, as sequenced in a study of early T cells in non-severe SARS-CoV-2 infection. From the 5' RACE reads, TCRdb called clonotypes with MiXCR, one entry per CDR3 protein. The profile shows about 27,000 distinct CDR3 sequences, about 2.7% of them singletons. The sample consisted of whole blood. The source of these receptors is an adult who was a healthcare worker with PCR-confirmed SARS-CoV-2 infection or an uninfected control (not recorded which).

This clonotype was counted at least ten times. The chain has TRBV6-6 and TRBJ2-2; 7 bases align to TRBD1. J lost 5 bases, V lost 6 bases, and 6 bases had no gene match. Germline loops: CDR1 MNHNY, CDR2 SVGAGI (reference sequence). CDR3 length equals 14 residues. The CDR3 DNA is TGTGCCAGCAGCCAACCAGGGGGAACCGGGGAGCTGTTTTTT. The encoded protein is CASSQPGGTGELFF.

This clonotype came up a few times. The gene calls are TRBV3-1 and TRBJ2-1; TRBD1 aligns across 9 bases. Trimming removed 4 bases from V and 6 bases from J; junction bases left unmatched: 7. Germline CDR1 LGHDT, CDR2 YNNKEL (reference sequence). The CDR3 has 15 residues. CDR3 in DNA: TGTGCCAGCAGCCGAGCCGGGACAGGGTTCAATGAGCAGTTCTTC. As protein: CASSRAGTGFNEQFF.

This clonotype was seen many times. This chain joins TRBV6-2 or TRBV6-3 and TRBJ1-5, with D possibly TRBD1 on 6 matching bases. Per germline, CDR1 MNHEY and CDR2 SVGEGT. Between the trimmed V and J ends, which lost 6 bases and 7 bases, there was a span of 13 bases. The CDR3 is 13 residues long. The CDR3 sequence is CASSDRWGQPQHF. CDR3 nucleotide sequence: TGTGCCAGCAGCGACAGGTGGGGACAGCCCCAGCATTTT.